This T cell receptor beta chain was profiled in a study of T cell repertoires in cytomegalovirus infection. For the study at large: In public TCR beta signatures, there were indications of both CMV infection and matching HLA type. The study, taken as a whole, reports: HLA-C-restricted CMV clonotypes gave the most frequent clonotype in two of eight donors.

TCRdb reprocessed the reads via MiXCR and lists one record per CDR3 protein. The sample records fewer than 1,000,000 distinct CDR3 sequences, approximately 32% being singletons. A word on this clonotype: Its antigen is as yet unknown.

Germline V CDR1 and CDR2: SGHDN, FVKESK. The CDR3 contains 13 residues. V dropped 7 bases and J dropped 5 bases, with 14 bases sitting between them. The chain recombines TRBV14 with TRBJ1-1; D call uncertain. The sample here was cultured CD8+ T cells from PBMCs, taken from culture after CMV antigen stimulation. This receptor was identified in a human donor in good health (CMV status not recorded). Some clones in this sample may be carry-over from other donors' samples. This CDR3 reads CASKLTMWTEAFF. The DNA for the CDR3 is TGTGCCAGCAAACTTACGATGTGGACTGAAGCTTTCTTT.